This T cell receptor (beta chain) was found in a study of CD8+ T cells in alopecia areata. Trimming cost V 4 bases and J 2 bases; bases outside gene matches: 5. The germline CDR1 and CDR2 sequences are MDHEN and SYDVKM. The CDR3 covers 15 residues. As for treatment: oral pan-JAK inhibitor, 5-10 mg twice daily. Extracted from the samples, RNA was reverse transcribed into cDNA to serve as the sequencing template. Libraries were prepared by immunoSEQ multiplex PCR; TCRdb keeps only in-frame clonotypes and omits some of them. The sample includes approximately 170,000 clones, about 60% seen only once; the top ten take roughly 0.7%.

The V gene is TRBV28, the J gene TRBJ2-5; 9 positions match TRBD2. This receptor was identified in a human donor with alopecia areata. The specimen was CD4+ T cells sorted from blood, collected at week 4, from a patient treated with tofacitinib. The CDR3 sequence is CASSSPSGAQETQYF. CDR3 bases: TGTGCCAGCAGTTCACCTAGCGGGGCTCAAGAGACCCAGTACTTC.